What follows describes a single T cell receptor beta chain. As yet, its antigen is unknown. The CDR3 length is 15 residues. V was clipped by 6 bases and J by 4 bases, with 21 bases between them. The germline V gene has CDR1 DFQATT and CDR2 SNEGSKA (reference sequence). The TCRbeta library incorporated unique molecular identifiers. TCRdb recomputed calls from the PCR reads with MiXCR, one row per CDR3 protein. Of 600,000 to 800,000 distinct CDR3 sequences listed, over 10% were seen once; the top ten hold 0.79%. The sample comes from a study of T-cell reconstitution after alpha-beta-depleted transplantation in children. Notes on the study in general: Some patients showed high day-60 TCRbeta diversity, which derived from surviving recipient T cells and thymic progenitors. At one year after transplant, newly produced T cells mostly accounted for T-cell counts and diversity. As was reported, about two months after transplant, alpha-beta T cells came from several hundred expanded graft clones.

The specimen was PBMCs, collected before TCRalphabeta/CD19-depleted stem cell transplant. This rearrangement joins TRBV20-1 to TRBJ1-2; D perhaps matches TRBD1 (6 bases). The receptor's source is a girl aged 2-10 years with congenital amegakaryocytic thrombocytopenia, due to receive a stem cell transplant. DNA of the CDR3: TGCAGTGCGGGTGGAAACAGGGACCGCGGCTATGGCTACACCTTC. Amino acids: CSAGGNRDRGYGYTF.